The clone carrying this T cell receptor beta chain occurred many times. The antigen is undetermined. The study, taken as a whole, reports: Tumor-infiltrating Treg TCR alpha and beta sequences overlapped most with tumor naive CD4+ T cells, then blood naive.

Full-length variable regions came from constant-region reverse primers plus semi-nested Nested Universal Primer A PCR. From the 5' RACE reads, TCRdb called clonotypes with MiXCR, one entry per CDR3 protein. This sample has 35,000 to 50,000 distinct CDR3 sequences, with less than 30% found just once. Memory CD4+ cells were defined as CD4+CD45RO+CD25-. The CDR3 loop spans 13 amino acids. From germline, CDR1 is SQVTM and CDR2 ANQGSEA. V dropped 7 bases and J dropped 3; count of bases not matched to a gene: 6. The chain links TRBV29-1 to TRBJ1-1; 9 nucleotides match TRBD1. The specimen was memory CD4+ T cells sorted from a lymph node. As for subset: memory CD4+ T cells, CD4+CD45RO+CD25-. This TCR derives from a female donor with breast cancer. DNA of the CDR3: TGCAGCGCTATAAGGACAGGGGACACTGAAGCTTTCTTT. This sequence encodes CSAIRTGDTEAFF.